Listed below are T cell receptor beta chains from one sample, sequenced in a study of human T cells and chemical hapten exposure. TCRdb re-called the RACE reads with MiXCR, one entry per CDR3 protein. Of some 88,000 distinct CDR3 sequences listed, roughly 11% are singletons. This specimen was whole blood, taken in connection with sensitization to the hapten diphenylcyclopropenone (DPC). The receptors stem from a man aged 35-49 years with alopecia areata. Some clones in this sample may be carry-over from other donors' samples. Each CDR3 is given with its conserved first and last residue. Fields, in order: CDR3 DNA, CDR3 protein, V gene, D gene, J gene, clone size. The D gene is left open where the match is weak. Size is stated for part of the rows, as once, few or many counts, or as a class when the clone is expanded.

CDR3nt: TGTGCCAGCAGTTCGGGACAGGGGGCCTCCTACGAGCAGTACTTC
CDR3aa: CASSSGQGASYEQYF
v_gene: TRBV6-2/TRBV6-3
d_gene: TRBD1
j_gene: TRBJ2-7
abundance: .

CDR3nt: TGTGCCAGCCTTGTAGCGGGAGGGCCGGGGAATGAGCAGTTCTTC
CDR3aa: CASLVAGGPGNEQFF
v_gene: TRBV28
d_gene: TRBD2
j_gene: TRBJ2-1
abundance: .

CDR3nt: TGTGCCAGCAGCCTCGCCCCAGGTCGGTATGGCTACACCTTC
CDR3aa: CASSLAPGRYGYTF
v_gene: TRBV28
d_gene: .
j_gene: TRBJ1-2
abundance: many

CDR3nt: TGTGCCATCAGTGAGTCGCCAGGGGGTCCCAATGAGCAGTTCTTC
CDR3aa: CAISESPGGPNEQFF
v_gene: TRBV10-3
d_gene: TRBD1
j_gene: TRBJ2-1
abundance: .

CDR3nt: TGTGCCAGCAGTTACTCGGTTAGGAGGACGCAGTATTTT
CDR3aa: CASSYSVRRTQYF
v_gene: TRBV6-5
d_gene: .
j_gene: TRBJ2-3
abundance: .

CDR3nt: TGCAGCGTCCGGACAGCCTACACTGAAGCTTTCTTT
CDR3aa: CSVRTAYTEAFF
v_gene: TRBV29-1
d_gene: .
j_gene: TRBJ1-1
abundance: many

CDR3nt: TGCAGTGGGAGGACAGATCATGGCTACACCTTC
CDR3aa: CSGRTDHGYTF
v_gene: TRBV20-1
d_gene: .
j_gene: TRBJ1-2
abundance: few

CDR3nt: TGTGCCAGCAGTTACATTCGAGGCGAAAAACTGTTTTTT
CDR3aa: CASSYIRGEKLFF
v_gene: TRBV6-2/TRBV6-3
d_gene: .
j_gene: TRBJ1-4
abundance: many

CDR3nt: TGTGCCTGGAGTATTTCAGGGAAGGATCGCTACACCTTC
CDR3aa: CAWSISGKDRYTF
v_gene: TRBV30
d_gene: .
j_gene: TRBJ1-2
abundance: .

CDR3nt: TGTGCCAGCAGCGCACGGACTAGCGGGAGTAGAGTTTGGGCCTCCACAGATACGCAGTATTTT
CDR3aa: CASSARTSGSRVWASTDTQYF
v_gene: TRBV7-3
d_gene: TRBD2
j_gene: TRBJ2-3
abundance: .

CDR3nt: TGTGCCAGCAGCACCGGGACTCAGTCCTACAATGAGCAGTTCTTC
CDR3aa: CASSTGTQSYNEQFF
v_gene: TRBV14
d_gene: .
j_gene: TRBJ2-1
abundance: few

CDR3nt: TGTGCCAGCAGTTACGTGGGACAGGCCCCAGATACGCAGTATTTT
CDR3aa: CASSYVGQAPDTQYF
v_gene: TRBV6-6
d_gene: TRBD1
j_gene: TRBJ2-3
abundance: .

CDR3nt: TGTGCCAGCAGCGGTGCAACTAATGAAAAACTGTTTTTT
CDR3aa: CASSGATNEKLFF
v_gene: TRBV5-5
d_gene: .
j_gene: TRBJ1-4
abundance: many

CDR3nt: TGTGCCAGCAGCTGGGGACAGGGGAACACCGGGGAGCTGTTTTTT
CDR3aa: CASSWGQGNTGELFF
v_gene: TRBV7-2
d_gene: TRBD1
j_gene: TRBJ2-2
abundance: many

CDR3nt: TGTGCCAGCAGCGTAGGGGACTTTAATGAAAAACTGTTTTTT
CDR3aa: CASSVGDFNEKLFF
v_gene: TRBV9
d_gene: .
j_gene: TRBJ1-4
abundance: .

CDR3nt: TGTGCCAGCAGTCGCTCTCAGACTGAAGCTTTCTTT
CDR3aa: CASSRSQTEAFF
v_gene: TRBV6-5
d_gene: .
j_gene: TRBJ1-1
abundance: .

CDR3nt: TGTGCCAGTAGTATTGTGGCAGCTGGGATCCGGGGGACCGGGGAGCTGTTTTTT
CDR3aa: CASSIVAAGIRGTGELFF
v_gene: TRBV19
d_gene: .
j_gene: TRBJ2-2
abundance: .

CDR3nt: TGTGCCAGCAGCCCGGGGGGATCCCAGACCCAGTACTTC
CDR3aa: CASSPGGSQTQYF
v_gene: TRBV14
d_gene: TRBD2
j_gene: TRBJ2-5
abundance: .

CDR3nt: TGTGCCAGCAGTTTGATCTCTAGGGGCTCTGGAAACACCATATATTTT
CDR3aa: CASSLISRGSGNTIYF
v_gene: TRBV6-5
d_gene: .
j_gene: TRBJ1-3
abundance: many

CDR3nt: TGCAGTGCCGCCCGCAGGTGGGGGCTGGACACAGATACGCAGTATTTT
CDR3aa: CSAARRWGLDTDTQYF
v_gene: TRBV20-1
d_gene: .
j_gene: TRBJ2-3
abundance: many

CDR3nt: TGTGCCAGCAGCCCGGGGAGCGGGAGATGGGATAGAGAGACCCAGTACTTC
CDR3aa: CASSPGSGRWDRETQYF
v_gene: TRBV28
d_gene: TRBD2
j_gene: TRBJ2-5
abundance: many

CDR3nt: TGTGCCAGCAGCTTGTCGGGGGCCCGCTCTGGAAACACCATATATTTT
CDR3aa: CASSLSGARSGNTIYF
v_gene: TRBV5-5
d_gene: .
j_gene: TRBJ1-3
abundance: many